These T cell receptor beta chains were read from a single sample in a study of CD8 T cells in Susac syndrome. TCRdb called the immunoSEQ multiplex PCR reads again in MiXCR, with one record for every CDR3 protein. The data contain more than 95,000 distinct CDR3 sequences, approximately 96% of them seen just once; the ten biggest clones take up around 0.078%. Sequencing used CD4+ T cells from PBMCs. These receptors originate from a human donor in good health. Each CDR3 is given without its conserved first and last residue. The order of the fields is CDR3 protein, V gene.

ASSYRGSGYEQY | TRBV6-5
ATDRLNTEAF | TRBV6-2/TRBV6-3
ASSLPLAESSGANVLT | TRBV5-1
ASSLAGASYEQY | TRBV27
SVQGNADTQY | TRBV29-1
SASGQLLNTGELF | TRBV20-1
ASSQGGGGAGPNEQF | TRBV4-1
ASSVEGGPYEQY | TRBV9
ASSLERQPAYGYT | TRBV27
SVDRPGYEQY | TRBV29-1
ASSHMGNTEAF | TRBV6-2/TRBV6-3
ASRAPQGNTEAF | TRBV10-3
ASSPWGGRGNTEAF | TRBV19
ASSLPGTGGVGNEKLF | TRBV5-1
SATRQGTNEKLF | TRBV20-1
ASSPQGRVDTEAF | TRBV5-1
ASGDRSVSYEQY | TRBV6-2/TRBV6-3
SAHLVPVGYT | TRBV29-1
SANAGPGT | TRBV20-1
ASSSTGAAYSYNSPLH | TRBV7-9
ASSQDPGGQPQH | TRBV3-1
ASSSWAGGLEQY | TRBV27
SARGREYSNQPQH | TRBV20-1
ASSLGSGLKAF | TRBV5-4
SAPGLAKNIQY | TRBV20-1
ASSHQGGTEAF | TRBV14
ASTRTSGISTDTQY | TRBV27
ASSSPGGSYEQY | TRBV18
SAREGGKGYGYT | TRBV20-1
ASSSPSGGGNTGELF | TRBV12-3/TRBV12-4
SADARAGTEAF | TRBV20-1
ASSLEGGPETQY | TRBV5-1
AISELTGAVGAF | TRBV10-3
SARGRGGEAF | TRBV20-1
SVETGVNYGYT | TRBV29-1
ASTTLGPGDYGYT | TRBV19
SVVVTYSSTGFGQY | TRBV29-1
ASSTGANTGELF | TRBV19
ASSSDTREQY | TRBV7-2
ASGTSVTEAF | TRBV6-2/TRBV6-3
SVPQAEHPPDTQY | TRBV29-1
ASSRTVGIVQY | TRBV3-1
ASTDRSGNTIY | TRBV27
ASESTGGVSQF | TRBV2
ASSYPRTGFYEQY | TRBV6-2/TRBV6-3
ASSLEGQQGGYT | TRBV5-5
SVTDRVDGYT | TRBV29-1
ASSQDGPPSDRGRYTGELF | TRBV3-1
ASSQRQGSGELF | TRBV27
ASSLLYGSYGYT | TRBV7-9
ASTQAGELF | TRBV5-1
ASSTDRTFGGGTDTQY | TRBV11-2
ASSQDPTKGTQY | TRBV3-1
ASTTGGGNTEAF | TRBV3-1
ASSFGVSTDTQY | TRBV11-3
AWGGPSGDQPQH | TRBV30
ASRLTSGNTIY | TRBV5-8
ASSLAGTGANVLT | TRBV7-2
ASSSSGLSSYEQY | TRBV5-1